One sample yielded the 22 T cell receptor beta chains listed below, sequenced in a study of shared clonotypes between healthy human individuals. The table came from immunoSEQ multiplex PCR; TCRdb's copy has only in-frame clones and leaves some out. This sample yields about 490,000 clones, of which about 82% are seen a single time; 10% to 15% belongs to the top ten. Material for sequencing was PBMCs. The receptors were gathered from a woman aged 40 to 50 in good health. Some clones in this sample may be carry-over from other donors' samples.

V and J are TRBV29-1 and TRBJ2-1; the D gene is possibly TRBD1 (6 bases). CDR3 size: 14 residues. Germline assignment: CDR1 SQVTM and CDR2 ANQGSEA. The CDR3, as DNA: TGCAGTCTCACCGTAGAGGGGGCCTACAATGAGCAGTTCTTC. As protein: CSLTVEGAYNEQFF.

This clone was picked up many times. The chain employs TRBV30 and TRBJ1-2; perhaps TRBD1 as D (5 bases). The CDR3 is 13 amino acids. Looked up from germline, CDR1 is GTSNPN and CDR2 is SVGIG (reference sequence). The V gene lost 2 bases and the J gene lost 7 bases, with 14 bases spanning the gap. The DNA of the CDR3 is TGTGCCTGGAGTAGGACAAGGGAGGGTGGCTACACCTTC. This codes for CAWSRTREGGYTF.

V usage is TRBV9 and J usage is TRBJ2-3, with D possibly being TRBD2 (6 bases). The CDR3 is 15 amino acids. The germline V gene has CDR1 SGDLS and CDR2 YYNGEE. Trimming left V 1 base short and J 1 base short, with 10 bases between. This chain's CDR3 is CASSVKEGRTDTQYF. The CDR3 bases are TGTGCCAGCAGCGTAAAGGAGGGTCGCACAGATACGCAGTATTTT.

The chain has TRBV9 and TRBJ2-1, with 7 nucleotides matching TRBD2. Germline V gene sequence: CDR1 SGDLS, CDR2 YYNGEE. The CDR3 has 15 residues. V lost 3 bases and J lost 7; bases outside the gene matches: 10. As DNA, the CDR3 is TGTGCCAGCAGCGCTAGCGGCAGCGCGGGTAATGAGCAGTTCTTC. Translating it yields CASSASGSAGNEQFF.

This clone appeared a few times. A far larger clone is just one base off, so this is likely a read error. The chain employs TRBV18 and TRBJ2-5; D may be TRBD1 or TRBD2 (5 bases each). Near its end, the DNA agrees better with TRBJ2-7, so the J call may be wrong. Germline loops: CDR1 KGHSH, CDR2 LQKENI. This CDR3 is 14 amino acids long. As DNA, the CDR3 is TGTGCCAGCTCACCATCCTGGGACGCCTACGAGCAGTACTTC. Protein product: CASSPSWDAYEQYF.

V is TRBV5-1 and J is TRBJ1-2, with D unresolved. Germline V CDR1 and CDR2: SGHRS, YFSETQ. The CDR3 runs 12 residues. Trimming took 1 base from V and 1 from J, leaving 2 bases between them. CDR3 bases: TGCGCCAGCAGCTTGAGTAACTATGGCTACACCTTC. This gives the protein CASSLSNYGYTF.

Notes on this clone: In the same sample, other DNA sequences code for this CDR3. The CDR3 region is CASSLRGGTEAFF. In nucleotides, the CDR3 is TGTGCCAGCAGTTTACGGGGGGGCACTGAAGCTTTCTTT. The V gene is TRBV28, the J gene TRBJ1-1; a weak D match, TRBD1 (5 bases). This CDR3 is 13 amino acids long. The V and J ends lost 2 bases and 4 bases respectively, with 8 bases between them. Germline assignment: CDR1 MDHEN and CDR2 SYDVKM.

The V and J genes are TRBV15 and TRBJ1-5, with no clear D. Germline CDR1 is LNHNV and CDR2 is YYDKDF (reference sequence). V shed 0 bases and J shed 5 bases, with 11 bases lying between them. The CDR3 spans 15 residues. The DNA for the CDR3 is TGTGCCACCAGCAGAGATCAGCAGGTTTATCAGCCCCAGCATTTT. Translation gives CATSRDQQVYQPQHF.

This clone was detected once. The CDR3 loop reads CASSDQGLNYGYTF. The DNA of the CDR3 is TGTGCCAGCAGCGACCAGGGCCTTAACTATGGCTACACCTTC. The rearrangement uses TRBV5-6 and TRBJ1-2, with D maybe TRBD1 (5 bases). Trimming removed 4 bases at V and 1 base at J, with 11 bases between. Germline CDR1 SGHDT, CDR2 YYEEEE. The CDR3 covers 14 residues.

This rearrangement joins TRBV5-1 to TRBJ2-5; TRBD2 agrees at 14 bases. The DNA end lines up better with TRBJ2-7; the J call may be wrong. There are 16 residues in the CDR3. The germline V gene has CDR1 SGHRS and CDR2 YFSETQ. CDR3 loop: CASSLTGTSGSAEQYF. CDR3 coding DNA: TGCGCCAGCAGCTTAACCGGGACTAGCGGGAGCGCCGAGCAGTACTTC.

This chain's CDR3 is CSVEGGQGTDTQYF. The CDR3 region has the DNA TGCAGCGTTGAGGGGGGGCAGGGGACAGATACGCAGTATTTT. The chain combines TRBV29-1 with TRBJ2-3; possibly TRBD2 for D (7 bases). This CDR3 comprises 14 residues. The germline V and J ends were trimmed by 3 bases and 3 bases, with 13 bases remaining between them. Germline assignment: CDR1 SQVTM and CDR2 ANQGSEA.

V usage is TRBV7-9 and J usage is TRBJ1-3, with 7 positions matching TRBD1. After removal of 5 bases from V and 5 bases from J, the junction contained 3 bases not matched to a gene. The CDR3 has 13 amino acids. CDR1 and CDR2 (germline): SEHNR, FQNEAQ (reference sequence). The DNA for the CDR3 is TGTGCCAGCAGCCCGGGACAGCGAAACACCATATATTTT. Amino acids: CASSPGQRNTIYF.

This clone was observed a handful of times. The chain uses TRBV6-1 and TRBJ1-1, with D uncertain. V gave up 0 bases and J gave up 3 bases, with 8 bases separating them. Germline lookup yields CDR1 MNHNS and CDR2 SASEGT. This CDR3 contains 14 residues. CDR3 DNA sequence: TGTGCCAGCAGTGAAGCCCCCGCTTACACTGAAGCTTTCTTT. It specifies CASSEAPAYTEAFF.

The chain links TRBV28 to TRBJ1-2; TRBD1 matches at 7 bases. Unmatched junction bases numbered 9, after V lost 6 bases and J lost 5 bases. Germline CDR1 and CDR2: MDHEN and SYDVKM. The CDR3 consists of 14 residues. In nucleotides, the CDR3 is TGTGCCAGCAGCCAAGGAGACAGGGTGTATGGCTACACCTTC. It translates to CASSQGDRVYGYTF.

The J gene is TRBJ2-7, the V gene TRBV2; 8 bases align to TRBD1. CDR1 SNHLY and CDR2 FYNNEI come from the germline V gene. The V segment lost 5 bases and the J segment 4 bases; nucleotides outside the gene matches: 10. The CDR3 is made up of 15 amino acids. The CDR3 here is CASSSRATGVYEQYF. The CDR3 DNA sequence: TGTGCCAGCAGTTCTAGAGCGACAGGGGTGTACGAGCAGTACTTC.

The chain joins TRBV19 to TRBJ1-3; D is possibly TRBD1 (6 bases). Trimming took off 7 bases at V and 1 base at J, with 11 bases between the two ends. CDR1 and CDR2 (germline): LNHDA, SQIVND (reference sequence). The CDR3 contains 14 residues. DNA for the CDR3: TGTGCCAGTATTGCCGGACAGTCTGGAAACACCATATATTTT. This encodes CASIAGQSGNTIYF.

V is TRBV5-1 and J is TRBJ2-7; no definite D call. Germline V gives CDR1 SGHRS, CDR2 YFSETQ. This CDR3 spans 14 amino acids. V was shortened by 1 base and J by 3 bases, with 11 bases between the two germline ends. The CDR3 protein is CASSLSVSDYEQYF. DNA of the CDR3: TGCGCCAGCAGCTTGAGTGTATCGGACTACGAGCAGTACTTC.

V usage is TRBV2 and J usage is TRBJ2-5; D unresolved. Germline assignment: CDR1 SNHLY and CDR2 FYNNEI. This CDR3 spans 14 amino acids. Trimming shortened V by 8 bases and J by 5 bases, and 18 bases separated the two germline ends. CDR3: CASVSPSRWETQYF. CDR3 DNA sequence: TGTGCCAGCGTGTCGCCCAGTAGGTGGGAGACCCAGTACTTC.

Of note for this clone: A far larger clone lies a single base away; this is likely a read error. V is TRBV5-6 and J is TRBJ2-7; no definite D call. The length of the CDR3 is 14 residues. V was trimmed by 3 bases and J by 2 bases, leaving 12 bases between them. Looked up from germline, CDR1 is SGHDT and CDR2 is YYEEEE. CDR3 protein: CASSWRRETYEQYF. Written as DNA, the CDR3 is TGTGCCAGCAGCTGGAGAAGGGAAACCTACGAGCAGTACTTC. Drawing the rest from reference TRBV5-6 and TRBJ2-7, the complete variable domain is DAGVTQSPTHLIKTRGQQVTLRCSPKSGHDTVSWYQQALGQGPQFIFQYYEEEERQRGNFPDRFSGHQFPNYSSELNVNALLLGDSALYLCASSWRRETYEQYFGPGTRLTVT.

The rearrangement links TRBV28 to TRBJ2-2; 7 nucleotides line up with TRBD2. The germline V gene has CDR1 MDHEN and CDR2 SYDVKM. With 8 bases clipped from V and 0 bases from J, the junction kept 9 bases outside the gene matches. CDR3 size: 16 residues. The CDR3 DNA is TGTGCCAGCTCCCCTAGCCGGGGGGCGAACACCGGGGAGCTGTTTTTT. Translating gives CASSPSRGANTGELFF.

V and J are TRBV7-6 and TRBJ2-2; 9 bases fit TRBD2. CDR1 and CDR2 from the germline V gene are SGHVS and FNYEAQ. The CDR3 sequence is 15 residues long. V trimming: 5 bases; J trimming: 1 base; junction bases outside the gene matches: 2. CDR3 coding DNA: TGTGCCAGCAGCCAACTAGCGGGGAACACCGGGGAGCTGTTTTTT. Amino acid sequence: CASSQLAGNTGELFF.

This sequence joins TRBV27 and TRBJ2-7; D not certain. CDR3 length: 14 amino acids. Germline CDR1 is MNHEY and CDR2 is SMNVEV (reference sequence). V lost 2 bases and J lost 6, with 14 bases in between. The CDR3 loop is CASSLALAFGEQYF. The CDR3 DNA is TGTGCCAGCAGTTTAGCGTTAGCCTTCGGCGAGCAGTACTTC.